A selection of T cell receptor beta chains follows, all from one sample in a study of persistence of HIV-infected CD4 T cells. Measured with immunoSEQ multiplex PCR; TCRdb has only the in-frame clones, and not every one. In the table there are 43,000 or so clones, 89% of which are singletons. These receptors' targets are unknown. Sequenced material: CD4+ T cells sorted from PBMCs after approximately 18-hour stimulation, taken from a patient who received antiretroviral therapy. Receptors were obtained from an adult man with HIV who was CMV-seropositive. CDR3s include the opening cysteine and the closing phenylalanine or tryptophan. Fields, in order: D gene, J gene, V gene, clone size, CDR3 DNA, CDR3 protein. D genes are given only for firm matches. For some rows the clone size is stated as once, few or many, or as a class when expanded; others skip it.

>NA|TRBJ1-3|TRBV18|NA
TGTGCCAGCTCTTTGAAACAGGGAAACTCTGGAAACACCATATATTTT
CASSLKQGNSGNTIYF
>NA|TRBJ1-6|TRBV20-1|NA
TGCAGTGTTCGAATGGATTCACCCCTCCACTTT
CSVRMDSPLHF
>NA|TRBJ2-3|TRBV10-2|few
TGCGCCAGCAGAGATGTTGCAGATACGCAGTATTTT
CASRDVADTQYF
>NA|TRBJ1-5|TRBV5-4|NA
TGTGCCAGCAGCTTGGACCGCGGGGCAGGCCAGCCCCAGCATTTT
CASSLDRGAGQPQHF
>TRBD2|TRBJ2-1|TRBV6-5|NA
TGTGCCAGCTTATCTAGCGGCTACAATGAGCAGTTCTTC
CASLSSGYNEQFF
>NA|TRBJ2-5|TRBV28|NA
TGTGCCAGCAGTTTGTTGGGGGAGACCCAGTACTTC
CASSLLGETQYF
>NA|TRBJ1-1|TRBV7-6|NA
TGTGCCAGCAGCTTAGACGTCCCACCGAACACTGAAGCTTTCTTT
CASSLDVPPNTEAFF
>TRBD2|TRBJ2-7|TRBV6-1|NA
TGTGCCAGCAGTGAAAGCCAGCGGGGATCCAGCGAGCAGTACTTC
CASSESQRGSSEQYF
>TRBD1|TRBJ1-1|TRBV7-6|NA
TGTGCCAGCAGCCTCGAGGGGGCAGGGATGAACACTGAAGCTTTCTTT
CASSLEGAGMNTEAFF
>NA|TRBJ1-2|TRBV15|NA
TGTGCCACCAGCAGAGGGCGGGACGACTATGGCTACACCTTC
CATSRGRDDYGYTF
>NA|TRBJ1-2|TRBV3-1/TRBV3-2|NA
TGTGCCAGCAGCCAAGGGGGCGCGGATGGCTACACCTTC
CASSQGGADGYTF
>NA|TRBJ1-4|TRBV14|NA
TGTGCCAGCAGCCAAGGGGGTACGACTAATGAAAAACTGTTTTTT
CASSQGGTTNEKLFF
>NA|TRBJ1-5|TRBV5-3|few
TGTGCCAGAAGCCTCCAGCATTTT
CARSLQHF
>NA|TRBJ1-2|TRBV12-3/TRBV12-4|NA
TGTGCCAGCAGTTTGGGGCAGAACTATGGCTACACCTTC
CASSLGQNYGYTF
>NA|TRBJ1-3|TRBV12-2|NA
NA
CASRLGVGSGNTIYF
>NA|TRBJ1-6|TRBV30|NA
TGTGCCTGGAGTGTACCGGGGAATTCACCCCTCCACTTT
CAWSVPGNSPLHF
>TRBD1|TRBJ1-1|TRBV5-1|once
TGCGCCAGCAGCTTCCGACAGGGTCACACTGAAGCTTTCTTT
CASSFRQGHTEAFF
>TRBD1|TRBJ2-7|TRBV6-5|NA
TGTGCCAGCAGCTACAGGGGCTACGAGCAGTACTTC
CASSYRGYEQYF
>NA|TRBJ2-2|TRBV28|NA
TGTGCCAGCAGTTTATCCGCCCTCAGGCCCTTGGGGACCGGGGAGCTGTTTTTT
CASSLSALRPLGTGELFF
>NA|TRBJ1-3|TRBV12-3/TRBV12-4|medium-sized
TGTGCCAGCAGTTTAGGCTCTGGAAACACCATATATTTT
CASSLGSGNTIYF
>NA|TRBJ2-7|TRBV18|NA
TGTGCCAGCTCACCCCCGACTACGTTGGGCGAGCAGTACTTC
CASSPPTTLGEQYF
>TRBD1|TRBJ1-5|TRBV24-1|NA
TGTGCCACCAGTGACTCCGGGACAGGGGGCTTAAGCAATCAGCCCCAGCATTTT
CATSDSGTGGLSNQPQHF
>NA|TRBJ2-7|TRBV7-3|NA
TGTGCCAGCAGCTTAAAACCCAGACGCAGCCTAGATATCTCCTACGAGCAGTACTTC
CASSLKPRRSLDISYEQYF
>NA|TRBJ1-2|TRBV3-1/TRBV3-2|NA
TGTGCCAGCAGCCACGGGACCGGGAGATATGGCTACACCTTC
CASSHGTGRYGYTF
>NA|TRBJ2-7|TRBV11-3|NA
TGTGCCAGCAGCCACCGGGGGCCGGGGGACGAGCAGTACTTC
CASSHRGPGDEQYF
>TRBD1|TRBJ1-5|TRBV10-3|NA
TGTGCCATCAGCGAGACAGGGTCCCGGGTGCCCCAGCATTTT
CAISETGSRVPQHF
>NA|TRBJ1-3|TRBV7-8|NA
TGTGCCAGCAGCTTCCGGAGGGGCCCTGGAAACACCATATATTTT
CASSFRRGPGNTIYF
>TRBD1|TRBJ2-1|TRBV4-1|NA
TGCGCCAGCAGCCAAAGACAGGGATCCCCCTACAATGAGCAGTTCTTC
CASSQRQGSPYNEQFF
>NA|TRBJ1-1|TRBV7-8|once
TGTGCCAGCAGTCTGACAGAGAACACTGAAGCTTTCTTT
CASSLTENTEAFF
>TRBD1|TRBJ2-1|TRBV27|few
TGTGCCAGCAGTTCTCGACAGGGGAGGACCGATGAGCAGTTCTTC
CASSSRQGRTDEQFF
>NA|TRBJ2-2|TRBV6-6|once
TGTGCCAGCAGTTACTCGAAACGGACCGGGGAGCTGTTTTTT
CASSYSKRTGELFF
>NA|TRBJ2-7|TRBV3-1/TRBV3-2|NA
TGTGCCAGCAGCCCCCCCACCTCCTACGAGCAGTACTTC
CASSPPTSYEQYF
>NA|TRBJ2-1|TRBV19|NA
TGTGCCAGTACTCCCGGGGTAGGAGAGCAGTTCTTC
CASTPGVGEQFF
>TRBD1|TRBJ1-2|TRBV7-8|NA
TGTGCCAGCAGCCCCGGACAGGCCAGTCATGGCTACACCTTC
CASSPGQASHGYTF
>TRBD1|TRBJ1-6|TRBV7-3|NA
TGTGCCAGCAGCTTAGAGGGACAGGGGACTTCACCCCTCCACTTT
CASSLEGQGTSPLHF
>NA|TRBJ2-1|TRBV5-1|NA
TGCGCCAGCAGATTAGGACAGATCAACAATGAGCAGTTCTTC
CASRLGQINNEQFF
>TRBD1|TRBJ2-3|TRBV5-1|NA
TGCGCCAGCACAAAACGACAGGGGGATGGTGATACGCAGTATTTT
CASTKRQGDGDTQYF
>NA|TRBJ2-7|TRBV28|NA
TGTGCCAGCAGTTTACCTACTACTAGTAGCGGACCCTACGAGCAGTACTTC
CASSLPTTSSGPYEQYF
>NA|TRBJ1-1|TRBV5-4|few
TGTGCCAGCAGCTTGGCAGTTCGAAACACTGAAGCTTTCTTT
CASSLAVRNTEAFF
>NA|TRBJ2-7|TRBV7-8|NA
TGTGCCAGCAGCTTACCCCCCCTAAGGTCGGCCCCCTACGAGCAGTACTTC
CASSLPPLRSAPYEQYF
>NA|TRBJ1-4|TRBV7-2|once
TGTGCCAGCAGTATCCGAGGGCTCGGCGGAAAACTGTTTTTT
CASSIRGLGGKLFF
>NA|TRBJ1-5|TRBV28|NA
TGTGCCAGCGCTTGGGAGGGAGGGGGCAATCAGCCCCAGCATTTT
CASAWEGGGNQPQHF
>NA|TRBJ1-5|TRBV6-6|NA
TGTGCCAGCAGTCGCAGTGATCAGCCCCAGCATTTT
CASSRSDQPQHF
>TRBD1|TRBJ2-6|TRBV5-4|NA
TGTGCCAGCAGCCATAGGACAGGGAGCCTCTCTGGGGCCAACGTCCTGACTTTC
CASSHRTGSLSGANVLTF
>NA|TRBJ1-2|TRBV28|few
TGTGCCAGCAGACGCACAGGGTATGGCTACACCTTC
CASRRTGYGYTF
>TRBD2|TRBJ2-2|TRBV24-1|NA
TGTGCCACCAGTGCGCTAGCGGGGGGTTCTGGGGAGCTGTTTTTT
CATSALAGGSGELFF
>TRBD1|TRBJ2-4|TRBV6-6|NA
TGTGCCAGCGGGAAAAGGGACAGGGAGAACATTCAGTACTTC
CASGKRDRENIQYF
>NA|TRBJ2-2|TRBV9|NA
TGTGCCAGCAGCCCAAGGGTGGGCGGGGAGCTGTTTTTT
CASSPRVGGELFF
>NA|TRBJ2-5|TRBV7-3|NA
TGTGCCAGCAGCTTACGTGCAGGCCGCCAAGAGACCCAGTACTTC
CASSLRAGRQETQYF
>NA|TRBJ1-2|TRBV5-1|NA
TGCGCCAGCAGCCCCTACAGGGAGGCCTATGGCTACACCTTC
CASSPYREAYGYTF
>NA|TRBJ2-2|TRBV7-2|NA
TGTGCCAGCAGCTTTAGGAGGGGCACCGGGGAGCTGTTTTTT
CASSFRRGTGELFF
>NA|TRBJ2-2|TRBV5-1|NA
TGCGCCAGCAGCTTGGGCGACACGCTGAACACCGGGGAGCTGTTTTTT
CASSLGDTLNTGELFF
>NA|TRBJ2-5|TRBV10-3|NA
TGTGCCATCAGTGGAAGTGAGGAGACCCAGTACTTC
CAISGSEETQYF
>NA|TRBJ2-7|TRBV7-8|once
TGTGCCAGCAGCTTAGAACAACGAGAGCAGTACTTC
CASSLEQREQYF
>NA|TRBJ2-7|TRBV5-5|NA
TGTGCCAGCAGCTTGGCGCCTGGGGGCAACTACGAGCAGTACTTC
CASSLAPGGNYEQYF
>TRBD2|TRBJ2-1|TRBV9|NA
TGTGCCAGCAGCGTTACAGGGACTAGCGGGTACAATGAGCAGTTCTTC
CASSVTGTSGYNEQFF
>NA|TRBJ1-5|TRBV6-1|NA
TGTGCCAGCAGTGAAAAACAGGGATCCTATAGCAATCAGCCCCAGCATTTT
CASSEKQGSYSNQPQHF